Here is one T cell receptor beta chain with its context. The antigen is not known. Germline CDR1 and CDR2: SGHAT and FQDESV (reference sequence). This CDR3 region has 14 residues. Generated by immunoSEQ multiplex PCR, the TCRdb table keeps only in-frame clones and is missing some. The sample carries around 60,000 clones, roughly 87% recorded once. Collection of blood occurred at baseline, at cycle 4 day 1, and at cycle 7 day 1. These data are taken from a study of OX40 agonist ivuxolimab in advanced cancers. About the study: Partial responses were seen in three patients, one with hepatocellular carcinoma and two with cutaneous melanoma.

Study-wide results and caveats: At doses 0.1 to 3.0 mg/kg, CD4+ and CD8+ clones expanded. CD8+ T cells were the subset that, on average, had more expanded clones than CD4+.

The chain carries TRBV11-1 and TRBJ2-5; maybe TRBD1 (6 bases). The J call is in doubt because the DNA end fits TRBJ2-7 better. This clonotype originated in an adult with an advanced solid tumor such as melanoma, head and neck, liver or kidney cancer. This specimen was CD4+ or CD8+ T cells sorted from blood, taken in a trial of the OX40 agonist ivuxolimab. As DNA, the CDR3 is TGTGCCAGCAGCTTCCAGGGGCTGAGAAACGAGCAGTACTTC. As protein: CASSFQGLRNEQYF.